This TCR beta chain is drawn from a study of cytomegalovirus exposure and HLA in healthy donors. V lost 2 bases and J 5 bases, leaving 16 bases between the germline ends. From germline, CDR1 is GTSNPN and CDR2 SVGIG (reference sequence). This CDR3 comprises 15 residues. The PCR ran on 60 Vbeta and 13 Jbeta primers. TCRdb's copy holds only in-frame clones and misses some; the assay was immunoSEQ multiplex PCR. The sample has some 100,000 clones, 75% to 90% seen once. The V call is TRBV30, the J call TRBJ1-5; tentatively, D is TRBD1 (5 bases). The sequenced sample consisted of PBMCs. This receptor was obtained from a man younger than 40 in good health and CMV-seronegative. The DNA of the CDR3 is TGTGCCTGGAGTACCCAGGCAGGGATGTATCAGCCCCAGCATTTT. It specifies CAWSTQAGMYQPQHF. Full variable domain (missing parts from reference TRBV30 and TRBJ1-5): SQTIHQWPATLVQPVGSPLSLECTVEGTSNPNLYWYRQAAGRGLQLLFYSVGIGQISSEVPQNLSASRPQDRQFILSSKKLLLSDSGFYLCAWSTQAGMYQPQHFGDGTRLSIL.